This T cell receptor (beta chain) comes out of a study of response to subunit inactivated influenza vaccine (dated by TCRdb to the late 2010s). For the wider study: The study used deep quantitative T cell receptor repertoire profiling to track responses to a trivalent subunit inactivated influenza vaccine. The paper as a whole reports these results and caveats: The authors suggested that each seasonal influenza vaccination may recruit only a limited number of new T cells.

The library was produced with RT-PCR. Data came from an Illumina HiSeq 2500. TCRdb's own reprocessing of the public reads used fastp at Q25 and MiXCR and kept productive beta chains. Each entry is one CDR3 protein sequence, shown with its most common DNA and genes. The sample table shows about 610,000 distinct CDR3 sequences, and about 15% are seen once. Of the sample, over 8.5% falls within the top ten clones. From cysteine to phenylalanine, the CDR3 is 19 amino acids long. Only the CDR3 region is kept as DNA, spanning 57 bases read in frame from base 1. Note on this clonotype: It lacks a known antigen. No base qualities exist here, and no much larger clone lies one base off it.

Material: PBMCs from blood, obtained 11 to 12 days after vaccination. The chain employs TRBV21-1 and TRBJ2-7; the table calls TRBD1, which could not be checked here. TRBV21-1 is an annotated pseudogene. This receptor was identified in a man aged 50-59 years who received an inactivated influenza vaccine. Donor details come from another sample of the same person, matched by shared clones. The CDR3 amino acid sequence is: CASSRQYRDRGESSYEQYF. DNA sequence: TGTGCCAGCAGCAGGCAATACCGGGACAGGGGCGAGAGCTCCTACGAGCAGTACTTC.